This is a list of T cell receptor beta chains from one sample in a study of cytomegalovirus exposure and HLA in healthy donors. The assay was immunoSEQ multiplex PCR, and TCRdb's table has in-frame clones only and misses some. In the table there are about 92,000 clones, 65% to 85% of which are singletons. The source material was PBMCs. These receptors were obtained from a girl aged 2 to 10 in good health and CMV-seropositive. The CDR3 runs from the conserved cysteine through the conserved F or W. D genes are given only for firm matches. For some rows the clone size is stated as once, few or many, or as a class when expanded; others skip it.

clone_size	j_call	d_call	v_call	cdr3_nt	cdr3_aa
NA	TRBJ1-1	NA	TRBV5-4	TGTGCCAGCAGCACCGGGACTGAGAACACTGAAGCTTTCTTT	CASSTGTENTEAFF
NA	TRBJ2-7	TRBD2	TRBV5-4	TGTGCCAGCAGCCTCCGACTAGCGGGAGGGTCCGAGCAGTACTTC	CASSLRLAGGSEQYF
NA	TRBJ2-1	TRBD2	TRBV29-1	TGCAGCGTTAGGACTAGCGGGAGAAATGAGCAGTTCTTC	CSVRTSGRNEQFF
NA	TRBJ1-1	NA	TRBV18	TGTGCCAGCTCACCTGGGAGGGGGAACACTGAAGCTTTCTTT	CASSPGRGNTEAFF
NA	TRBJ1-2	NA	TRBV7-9	TGTGCCAGCAGCTTAAGGGTAAATGCGGGGGCGCGGAATGGCTACACCTTC	CASSLRVNAGARNGYTF
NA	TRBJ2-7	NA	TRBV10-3	TGTGCCATCAGTACCGGGAAATTAACTCCCAAGTCCTACTACGAGCAGTACTTC	CAISTGKLTPKSYYEQYF
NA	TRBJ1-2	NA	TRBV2	TGTGCCAGCAGTCGGGAGGGTGCTAACTATGGCTACACCTTC	CASSREGANYGYTF
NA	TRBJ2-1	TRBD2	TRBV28	TGTGCCAGCAGTTTAGGCGGGAGGGCTGACAATGAGCAGTTCTTC	CASSLGGRADNEQFF
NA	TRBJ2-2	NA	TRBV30	TGTGCCTGGACTTCCGTCTGGGGAGTAGGCACCGGGGAGCTGTTTTTT	CAWTSVWGVGTGELFF
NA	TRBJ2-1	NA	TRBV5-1	TGCGCCAGCAGCTTGGACGGGAGAGCCAATGAGCAGTTCTTC	CASSLDGRANEQFF
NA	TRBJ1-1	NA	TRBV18	TGTGCCAGCTCATCACGGGCCAGGGAGAACACTGAAGCTTTCTTT	CASSSRARENTEAFF
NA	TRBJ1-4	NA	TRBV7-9	TGTGCCAGCAGCTTTAGTTCAACTAATGAAAAACTGTTTTTT	CASSFSSTNEKLFF
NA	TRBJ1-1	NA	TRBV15	TGTGCCACCAGCAGAGCTACTGAAGCTTTCTTT	CATSRATEAFF
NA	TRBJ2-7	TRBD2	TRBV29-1	TGCAGCGCAGCGGGGGGTTACGAGCAGTACTTC	CSAAGGYEQYF
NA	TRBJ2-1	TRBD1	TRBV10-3	TGTGCCATCAGCGAACGAGACAGGGGTAGCTCCTACAATGAGCAGTTCTTC	CAISERDRGSSYNEQFF
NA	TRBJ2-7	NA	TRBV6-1	TGTGCCAGCAGTGAAAGGGGGACCGGTCGGTCCTCTTACTTC	CASSERGTGRSSYF
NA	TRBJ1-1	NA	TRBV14	TGTGCCAGCAGCCTCTACGCGAATGAAGCTTTCTTT	CASSLYANEAFF
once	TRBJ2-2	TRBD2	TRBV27	TGTGCCAGCAGTTTATACGCCTCGGGGGAGGGCCTATCCGGGGAGCTGTTTTTT	CASSLYASGEGLSGELFF
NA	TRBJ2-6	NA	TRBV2	TGTGCCAGCAAAAGCGCGTGGTCTGGGGCCAACGTCCTGACTTTC	CASKSAWSGANVLTF
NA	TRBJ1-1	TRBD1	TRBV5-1	TGCGCCAGCAGCGGGGACAGAAAGAACACTGAAGCTTTCTTT	CASSGDRKNTEAFF
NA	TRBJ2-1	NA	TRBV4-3	TGCGCCAGCAGTCGGCTAGCAGACAATGAGCAGTTCTTC	CASSRLADNEQFF
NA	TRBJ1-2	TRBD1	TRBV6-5	TGTGCCAGCAAACGAGACAGGGACAACTATGGCTACACCTTC	CASKRDRDNYGYTF
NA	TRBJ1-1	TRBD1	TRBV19	TGTGCCAGTAGTCCGGGGGACAGTACCTACACTGAAGCTTTCTTT	CASSPGDSTYTEAFF
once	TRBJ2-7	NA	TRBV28	TGTGCCAGCAGTTTATCAGGACTAGGGGGTTACGAGCAGTACTTC	CASSLSGLGGYEQYF
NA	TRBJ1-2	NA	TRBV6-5	TGTGCCAGCAAAGGGCAGGGTATGGTTGGCTACACCTTC	CASKGQGMVGYTF
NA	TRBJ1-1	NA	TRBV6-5	TGTGCCAGCAGTTCGCAGAGAGGCGCTGAAGCTTTCTTT	CASSSQRGAEAFF
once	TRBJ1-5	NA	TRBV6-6	TGTGCCAGCGGCCGCGGGTGGGCCCAGCCCCAGCATTTT	CASGRGWAQPQHF
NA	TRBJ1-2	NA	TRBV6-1	TGTGCCAGCAGTGACAGGGATGGCTACACCTTC	CASSDRDGYTF
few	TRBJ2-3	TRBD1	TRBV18	TGTGCCAGCTCACTACAGGGGATTGGAACAGATACGCAGTATTTT	CASSLQGIGTDTQYF
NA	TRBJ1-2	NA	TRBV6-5	TGTGCCAGCAGTTACTGGGCCGCTACTAACTATGGCTACACCTTC	CASSYWAATNYGYTF
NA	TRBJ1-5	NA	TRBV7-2	TGTGCCAGCAGCTTATCGGTAAGGGGCCATCAGCCCCAGCATTTT	CASSLSVRGHQPQHF
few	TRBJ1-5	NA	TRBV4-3	TGCGCCAGCAGCCAAGATTGGGAGGGTGCTAGCAATCAGCCCCAGCATTTT	CASSQDWEGASNQPQHF
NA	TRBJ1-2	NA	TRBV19	TGTGCCAGTAGTATTACAGACAGTTCTTGGGGCTACACCTTC	CASSITDSSWGYTF
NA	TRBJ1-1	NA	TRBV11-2	TGTGCCAGCAGCAGGACAGCCGGAAACACTGAAGCTTTCTTT	CASSRTAGNTEAFF
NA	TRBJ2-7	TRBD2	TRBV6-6	TGTGCCAGCTTCGGCGGGAGCATCTCCTACGAGCAGTACTTC	CASFGGSISYEQYF